This T cell receptor beta chain is from a study of cytomegalovirus exposure and HLA in healthy donors. Study as a whole: Some 77 million unique TCRs from HLA-typed donors were held in an early release of data. The study's findings and limits: Indistinguishable V segments, including TRBV6-2 and TRBV6-3, were excluded. Researchers catalogued approximately 170 TCR beta chains as cytomegalovirus-associated. In a later analysis, a missense DCLRE1C variant was linked to TCR beta V- and J-gene trimming.

Note on this clone: As yet, its antigen is unknown.

PCR amplification relied on 60 Vbeta primers (plus 13 Jbeta primers). This table comes from immunoSEQ multiplex PCR, and its TCRdb copy is limited to in-frame clones, with some not included. Of about 92,000 clones in the sample, just under 70% were seen once. After removal of 2 bases from V and 8 bases from J, the junction contained 14 bases not matched to a gene. Germline-derived CDR1 and CDR2 are LNHDA and SQIVND (reference sequence). The CDR3 loop spans 17 amino acids. The rearrangement links TRBV19 to TRBJ1-4, with 7 bases lining up with TRBD1. Sample: PBMCs. The sequence was obtained from a man between 50 and 59 years old in good health and CMV-seronegative. The CDR3 protein is CASSIKTPQGLKEKLFF. For the CDR3, the DNA is TGTGCCAGTAGTATAAAGACCCCACAGGGGCTGAAGGAAAAACTGTTTTTT.